This TCR beta chain was sequenced for a study of cytomegalovirus exposure and HLA in healthy donors. Whole-study results and caveats: In a later analysis, a missense DCLRE1C variant was linked to TCR beta V- and J-gene trimming. Despite most TCR sequences being rare, some public TCRs occurred in many donors.

The V segment lost 2 bases and the J segment 5 bases; nucleotides outside the gene matches: 15. Per germline, CDR1 KGHSH and CDR2 LQKENI. This CDR3 contains 18 residues. PCR used 60 Vbeta primers and 13 Jbeta primers. Assay used: immunoSEQ multiplex PCR; TCRdb lists only in-frame clones, some missing. The repertoire consists of roughly 61,000 clones, with roughly 90% occurring once and the leading ten covering approximately 1.5%. Turning to this clone: Antigen: not known.

Specimen: PBMCs. The chain recombines TRBV18 with TRBJ2-7, with TRBD2 matching 10 bases. This receptor was obtained from a man aged 25 to 40 in good health and CMV-seropositive. The CDR3 nucleotides read TGTGCCAGCTCACCATCTATATTATCTAGCGGGAGATGGGACGAGCAGTACTTC. Translating gives CASSPSILSSGRWDEQYF.